This TCR beta chain emerged from a study of cytomegalovirus exposure and HLA in healthy donors. The primer mix had 60 Vbeta and 13 Jbeta primers. The assay was immunoSEQ multiplex PCR, and TCRdb's table has in-frame clones only and misses some. The table has under 300,000 clones, 84% seen once. Worth noting for this clone: Its antigen is currently unknown.

This CDR3 has 14 residues. V gave up 1 base and J gave up 6 bases, with 12 bases separating them. The V gene's germline CDR1 is SGHVS and CDR2 FQNEAQ. General observations from the study: A list of approximately 160 TCR beta chains associated with cytomegalovirus was given. Later analysis associated a missense DCLRE1C variant with TCR beta V- and J-gene trimming.

The sequencing sample was made of PBMCs. The TCR comes from a woman between 40 and 55 years old in good health and CMV-seropositive. The chain joins TRBV7-8 to TRBJ1-2; perhaps TRBD1 as D (5 bases). The CDR3 DNA sequence: TGTGCCAGCAGCTTAGTAACAGGCTCCCATGGCTACACCTTC. Translating it yields CASSLVTGSHGYTF. The full variable domain, its missing parts supplied by reference TRBV7-8 and TRBJ1-2, is GAGVSQSPRYKVAKRGQDVALRCDPISGHVSLFWYQQALGQGPEFLTYFQNEAQLDKSGLPSDRFFAERPEGSVSTLKIQRTQQEDSAVYLCASSLVTGSHGYTFGSGTRLTVV.